This T cell receptor beta chain stems from a study of T cell responses to AZD1222 COVID-19 vaccine. General observations from the study: Nearly half of spike-specific TCRs reportedly go after variant regions that carry no mutations. Only 6 or 7 individuals given AZD1222 were seropositive at baseline. There were mostly white British donors and more females than males, and clonal diversity was possibly underestimated.

Using immunoSEQ multiplex PCR, the repertoire was profiled, and TCRdb retains in-frame clones only, with some absent. Among approximately 80,000 clones listed, 70% to 90% were seen once. The germline gives CDR1 SGHRS, CDR2 YFSETQ. This CDR3 has 15 residues. Trimming removed 0 bases at V and 1 base at J, with 9 bases between. A word on this clone: The target antigen is unknown.

The chain is built from TRBV5-1 and TRBJ2-3; D possibly matches TRBD1 or TRBD2 (5 bases each). The clonotype comes from an adult in good health. Sequenced material: peripheral blood, taken on day 0 of AZD1222 vaccination. The CDR3 sequence is CASSLAGAGTDTQYF. CDR3 nucleotides: TGCGCCAGCAGCTTGGCCGGGGCTGGCACAGATACGCAGTATTTT.